This TCR beta chain comes out of a study of T cell changes during pregnancy in multiple sclerosis. The table came from immunoSEQ multiplex PCR; TCRdb's copy has only in-frame clones and leaves some out. The sample records fewer than 50,000 clones, around 93% being singletons. Trimming left V 8 bases short and J 2 bases short, with 16 bases between. The CDR3 extends over 14 amino acids. Per the germline V gene, CDR1 is MRHNA and CDR2 is SNTAGT. V and J are TRBV6-4 and TRBJ2-7; possibly TRBD1 for D (5 bases). Sequences were derived from CD8+ T cells from peripheral blood mononuclear cells, sampled after pregnancy. The sequence was collected from a female donor with multiple sclerosis, enrolled in a pregnancy study. The CDR3 DNA is TGTGCCAGCGCAGCCAGGGCGACGGCCTACGAGCAGTACTTC. Protein sequence: CASAARATAYEQYF.